These 13 T cell receptor beta chains were all obtained from the same sample, sequenced in a study of cytomegalovirus exposure and HLA in healthy donors. PCR primers comprised 60 Vbeta and 13 Jbeta primers. The method was immunoSEQ multiplex PCR; TCRdb's version includes in-frame clones alone and lacks a portion of them. Of over 150,000 clones in the sample, roughly 82% were seen once. Source material: PBMCs. These receptors were collected from a girl aged 10 to 17 in good health and CMV-seropositive.

The gene calls are TRBV18 and TRBJ2-4; weak D call: TRBD1 (5 bases). Germline V gene lookup returns CDR1 KGHSH and CDR2 LQKENI. Trimming left V 6 bases short and J 7 bases short, with 13 bases between. The CDR3 consists of 13 residues. The CDR3 bases are TGTGCCAGCTCCGATGACAGTCTGAACATTCAGTACTTC. Its protein is CASSDDSLNIQYF.

The V and J genes are TRBV9 and TRBJ2-3; 9 bases line up with TRBD2. Trimming removed 6 bases from V and 5 bases from J; junction bases left unmatched: 10. The germline V gene has CDR1 SGDLS and CDR2 YYNGEE. This CDR3 is 15 amino acids long. The CDR3 here is CASNAAGGPQDTQYF. The CDR3 DNA reads TGTGCCAGCAACGCGGCGGGAGGGCCGCAAGATACGCAGTATTTT.

There are a few counts of this clone. J is TRBJ1-5 and V is TRBV19; a weak D match, TRBD1 (5 bases). Germline V CDR1 and CDR2: LNHDA, SQIVND (reference sequence). V dropped 5 bases and J dropped 4 bases, with 18 bases sitting between them. The CDR3 is made up of 16 amino acids. The CDR3 DNA reads as TGTGCCAGTAGTGCGAGCGGGGGATTAGCGAATCAGCCCCAGCATTTT. Translation: CASSASGGLANQPQHF.

This chain links TRBV9 with TRBJ2-3; 9 nucleotides align to TRBD1. The length of the CDR3 is 16 residues. J lost 0 bases, V lost 4 bases, and 6 bases had no gene match. Germline V gene sequence: CDR1 SGDLS, CDR2 YYNGEE. CDR3 sequence reads: CASSSLGTGSTDTQYF. CDR3 in DNA: TGTGCCAGCAGCAGTCTCGGGACAGGGAGCACAGATACGCAGTATTTT.

The V call is TRBV7-8, the J call TRBJ2-1; 9 positions match TRBD1. Trimming cost V 2 bases and J 3 bases; bases outside gene matches: 8. CDR1 is SGHVS, CDR2 FQNEAQ, per germline. This CDR3 spans 17 amino acids. CDR3 DNA sequence: TGTGCCAGCAGCTTACCCGGGACAGGGAAGGGCTACAATGAGCAGTTCTTC. Amino acids: CASSLPGTGKGYNEQFF.

The chain recombines TRBV2 with TRBJ1-2; no clear D gene. V was pared by 4 bases and J by 0 bases, with 12 bases between. The CDR3 sequence is 15 residues long. CDR1 is SNHLY, CDR2 FYNNEI, per germline. This CDR3 is CASSVNWGANYGYTF. CDR3 nucleotides: TGTGCCAGCAGTGTAAACTGGGGAGCTAACTATGGCTACACCTTC.

J is TRBJ2-4 and V is TRBV6-5; perhaps TRBD2 as D (5 bases). V was pared by 6 bases and J by 4 bases, with 16 bases between. This CDR3 has 15 residues. Per the germline V gene, CDR1 is MNHEY and CDR2 is SVGAGI. CDR3 in DNA: TGTGCCAGCAGCAGAACTAGTCATGGGAAAAACATTCAGTACTTC. Translated, it gives CASSRTSHGKNIQYF.

V and J are TRBV27 and TRBJ1-2; 11 positions match TRBD1. The J segment lost 4 bases and the V segment lost 6 bases, leaving 4 bases of the junction unmatched. There are 14 residues in the CDR3. Germline loops: CDR1 MNHEY, CDR2 SMNVEV (reference sequence). In DNA form, the CDR3 reads TGTGCCAGCAGGTGGACAGGGGGCCTCTATGGCTACACCTTC. As protein: CASRWTGGLYGYTF.

In this sample, this clone turned up a few times. This sequence joins TRBV10-3 and TRBJ2-5, with D perhaps matching TRBD2 (5 bases). V was clipped by 2 bases and J by 4 bases, with 5 bases between them. Germline V CDR1 and CDR2: ENHRY, SYGVKD. The CDR3 runs to 12 residues. CDR3 nucleotides: TGTGCCATCAGTGAGCGGGGAGAGACCCAGTACTTC. Translation: CAISERGETQYF.

The chain has TRBV7-2 and TRBJ2-5, with TRBD1 matching 10 bases. Looked up from germline, CDR1 is SGHTA and CDR2 is FQGNSA. V was pared by 4 bases and J by 2 bases, with 1 base of the junction left unmatched. The CDR3 is made up of 14 amino acids. The CDR3 bases are TGTGCCAGCAGCTGGGGACAGGGGCAAGAGACCCAGTACTTC. Protein: CASSWGQGQETQYF. Combining the CDR3 with reference TRBV7-2 and TRBJ2-5 gives the whole variable domain GAGVSQSPSNKVTEKGKDVELRCDPISGHTALYWYRQSLGQGLEFLIYFQGNSAPDKSGLPSDRFSAERTGGSVSTLTIQRTQQEDSAVYLCASSWGQGQETQYFGPGTRLLVL.

J is TRBJ1-2 and V is TRBV6-1, with D hard to call. This CDR3 has 15 residues. The ends were cut back, 1 base at V and 1 base at J, with 10 bases in the middle. Germline CDR1 is MNHNS and CDR2 is SASEGT. The CDR3 reads CASSEGRPGNYGYTF. CDR3 nucleotide sequence: TGTGCCAGCAGTGAAGGGAGACCCGGTAACTATGGCTACACCTTC.

This chain's CDR3 is CASSSRTLDGYTF. The DNA of the CDR3 is TGTGCCAGCAGCTCACGGACTCTGGATGGCTACACCTTC. This chain joins TRBV7-2 and TRBJ1-2, with D hard to call. Trimming stripped 4 bases from V and 6 bases from J, with 12 bases between. CDR3 length: 13 amino acids. Germline V lookup: CDR1 SGHTA, CDR2 FQGNSA. Full variable domain (outside the CDR3, taken from reference TRBV7-2 and TRBJ1-2): GAGVSQSPSNKVTEKGKDVELRCDPISGHTALYWYRQSLGQGLEFLIYFQGNSAPDKSGLPSDRFSAERTGGSVSTLTIQRTQQEDSAVYLCASSSRTLDGYTFGSGTRLTVV.

The chain links TRBV14 to TRBJ1-2; 7 bases are shared with TRBD1. The length of the CDR3 is 14 residues. V dropped 4 bases and J dropped 3; count of bases not matched to a gene: 5. Germline CDR1 and CDR2: SGHDN and FVKESK. The CDR3 here is CASSPRGLDYGYTF. CDR3 nucleotide sequence: TGTGCCAGCAGCCCAAGGGGGCTTGACTATGGCTACACCTTC.